This T cell receptor (beta chain) was identified in a study of T cell responses to AZD1222 COVID-19 vaccine. Study-wide results and limits: Just a handful of AZD1222 recipients were seropositive at baseline. Sampled repertoires all dated from after the peak T cell response.

Germline values: CDR1 SGHNT, CDR2 YENEEA. The CDR3 is 15 residues long. The V end lost 5 bases, the J end lost 3 bases, and 16 bases lay between the germline ends. Details on this clone: Its antigen remains unknown.

Only in-frame clones appear in the TCRdb table, and some are missing; sequencing was by immunoSEQ multiplex PCR. The data contain some 110,000 clones, over 75% of them seen just once; the ten biggest clones take up 15% to 20%. The chain couples TRBV11-3 to TRBJ2-5; D may be TRBD1 (7 bases). The source material was peripheral blood, sampled on day 0 of AZD1222 vaccination. This clonotype was obtained from an adult in good health. The CDR3 DNA sequence: TGTGCCAGCAGCGTACAGGGGAGGAGGGAAGAGACCCAGTACTTC. It specifies CASSVQGRREETQYF. The full variable domain, rest sourced from reference TRBV11-3 and TRBJ2-5, is EAGVVQSPRYKIIEKKQPVAFWCNPISGHNTLYWYLQNLGQGPELLIRYENEEAVDDSQLPKDRFSAERLKGVDSTLKIQPAELGDSAVYLCASSVQGRREETQYFGPGTRLLVL.